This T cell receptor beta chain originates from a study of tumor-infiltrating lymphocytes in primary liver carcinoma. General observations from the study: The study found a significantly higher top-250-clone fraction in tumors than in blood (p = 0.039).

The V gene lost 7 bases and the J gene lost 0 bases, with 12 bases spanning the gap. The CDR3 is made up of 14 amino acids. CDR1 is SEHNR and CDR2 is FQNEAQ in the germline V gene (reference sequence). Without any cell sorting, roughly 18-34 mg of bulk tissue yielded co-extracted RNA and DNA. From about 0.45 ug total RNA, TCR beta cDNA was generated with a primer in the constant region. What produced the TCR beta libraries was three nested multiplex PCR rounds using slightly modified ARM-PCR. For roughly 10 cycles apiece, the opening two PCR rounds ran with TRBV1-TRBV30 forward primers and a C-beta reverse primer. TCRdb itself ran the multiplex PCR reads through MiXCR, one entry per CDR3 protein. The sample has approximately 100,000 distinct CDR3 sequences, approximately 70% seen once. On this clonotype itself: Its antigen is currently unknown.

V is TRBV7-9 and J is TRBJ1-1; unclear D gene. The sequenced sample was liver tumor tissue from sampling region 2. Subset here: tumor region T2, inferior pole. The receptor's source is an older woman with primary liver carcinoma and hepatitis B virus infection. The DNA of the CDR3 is TGTGCCAGCAAGTATATAGGAATGAACACTGAAGCTTTCTTT. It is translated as CASKYIGMNTEAFF.